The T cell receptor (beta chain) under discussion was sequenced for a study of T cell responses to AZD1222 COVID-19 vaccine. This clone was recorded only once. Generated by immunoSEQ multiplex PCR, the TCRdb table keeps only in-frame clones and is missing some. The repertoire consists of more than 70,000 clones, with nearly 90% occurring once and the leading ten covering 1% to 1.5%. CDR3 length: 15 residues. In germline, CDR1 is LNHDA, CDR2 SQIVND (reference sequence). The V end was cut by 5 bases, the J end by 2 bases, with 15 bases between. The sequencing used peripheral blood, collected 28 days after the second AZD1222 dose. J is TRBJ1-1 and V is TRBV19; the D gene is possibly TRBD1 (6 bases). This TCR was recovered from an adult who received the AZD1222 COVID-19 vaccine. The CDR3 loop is CASSPGPGGNTEAFF. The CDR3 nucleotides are TGTGCCAGTAGTCCGGGGCCTGGGGGCAACACTGAAGCTTTCTTT.